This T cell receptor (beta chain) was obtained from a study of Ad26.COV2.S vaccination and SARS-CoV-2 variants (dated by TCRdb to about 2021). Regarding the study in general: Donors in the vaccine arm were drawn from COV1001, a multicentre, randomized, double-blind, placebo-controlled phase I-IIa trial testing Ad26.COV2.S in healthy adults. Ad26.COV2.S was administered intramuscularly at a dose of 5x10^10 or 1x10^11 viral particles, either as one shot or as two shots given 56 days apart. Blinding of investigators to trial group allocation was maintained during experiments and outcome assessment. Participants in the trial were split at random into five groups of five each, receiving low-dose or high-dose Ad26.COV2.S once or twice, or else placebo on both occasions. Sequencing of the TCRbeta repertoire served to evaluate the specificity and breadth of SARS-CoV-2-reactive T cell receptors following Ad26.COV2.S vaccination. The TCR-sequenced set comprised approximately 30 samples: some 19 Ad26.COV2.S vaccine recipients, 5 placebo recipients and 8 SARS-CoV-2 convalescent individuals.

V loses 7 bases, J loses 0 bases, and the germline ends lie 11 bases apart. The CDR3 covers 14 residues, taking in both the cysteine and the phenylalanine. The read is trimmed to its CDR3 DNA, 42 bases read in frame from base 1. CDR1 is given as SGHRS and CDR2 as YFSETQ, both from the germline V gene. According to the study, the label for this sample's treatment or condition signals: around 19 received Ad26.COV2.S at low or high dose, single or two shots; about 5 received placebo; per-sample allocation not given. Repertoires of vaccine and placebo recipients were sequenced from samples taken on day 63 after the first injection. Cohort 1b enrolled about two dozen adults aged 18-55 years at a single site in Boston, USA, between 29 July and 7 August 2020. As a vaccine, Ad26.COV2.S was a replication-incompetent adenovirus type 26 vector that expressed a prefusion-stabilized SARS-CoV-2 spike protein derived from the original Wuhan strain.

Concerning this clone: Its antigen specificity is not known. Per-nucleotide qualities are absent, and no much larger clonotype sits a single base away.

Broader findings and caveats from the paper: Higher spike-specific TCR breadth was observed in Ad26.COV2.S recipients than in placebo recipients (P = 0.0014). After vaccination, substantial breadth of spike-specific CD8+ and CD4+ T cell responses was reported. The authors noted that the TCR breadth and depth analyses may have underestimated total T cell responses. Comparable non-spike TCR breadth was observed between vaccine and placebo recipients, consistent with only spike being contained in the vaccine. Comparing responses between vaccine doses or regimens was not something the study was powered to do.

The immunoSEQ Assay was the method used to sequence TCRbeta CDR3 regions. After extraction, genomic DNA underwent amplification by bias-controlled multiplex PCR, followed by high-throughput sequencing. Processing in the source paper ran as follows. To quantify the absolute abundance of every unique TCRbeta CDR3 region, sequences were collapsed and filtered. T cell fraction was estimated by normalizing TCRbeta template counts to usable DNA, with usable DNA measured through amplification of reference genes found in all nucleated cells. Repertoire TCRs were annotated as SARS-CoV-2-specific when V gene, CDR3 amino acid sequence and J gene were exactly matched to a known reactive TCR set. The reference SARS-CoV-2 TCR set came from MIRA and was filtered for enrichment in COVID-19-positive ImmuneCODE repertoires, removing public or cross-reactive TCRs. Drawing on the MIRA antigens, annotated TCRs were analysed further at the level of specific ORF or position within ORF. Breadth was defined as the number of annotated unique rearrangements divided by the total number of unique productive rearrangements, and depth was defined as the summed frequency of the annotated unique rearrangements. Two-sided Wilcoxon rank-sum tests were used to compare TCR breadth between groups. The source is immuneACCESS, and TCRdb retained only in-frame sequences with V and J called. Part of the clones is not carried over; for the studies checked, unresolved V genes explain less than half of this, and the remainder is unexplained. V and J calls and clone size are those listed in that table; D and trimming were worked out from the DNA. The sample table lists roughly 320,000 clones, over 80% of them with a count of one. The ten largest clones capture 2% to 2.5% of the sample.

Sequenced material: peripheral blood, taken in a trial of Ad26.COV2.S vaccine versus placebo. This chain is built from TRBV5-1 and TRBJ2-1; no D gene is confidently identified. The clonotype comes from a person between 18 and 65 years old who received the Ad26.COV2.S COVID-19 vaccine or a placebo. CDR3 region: CASGVGNSYNEQFF. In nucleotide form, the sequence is TGCGCCAGCGGGGTAGGGAACTCCTACAATGAGCAGTTCTTC.